The 21 T cell receptor beta chains below were found in one sample sequenced in a study of OX40 agonist ivuxolimab in advanced cancers. Profiled with immunoSEQ multiplex PCR; TCRdb holds only in-frame clones, not every one. The sample has some 62,000 clones, 70% to 90% seen once. The starting material was CD4+ or CD8+ T cells sorted from blood, obtained in a trial of the OX40 agonist ivuxolimab. The receptors originated from an adult with an advanced solid tumor such as melanoma, head and neck, liver or kidney cancer.

The chain is built from TRBV27 and TRBJ1-5; D uncertain. This CDR3 spans 13 amino acids. Germline assignment: CDR1 MNHEY and CDR2 SMNVEV (reference sequence). Trimming removed 0 bases from V and 3 bases from J, with 3 bases in between. In DNA form, the CDR3 reads TGTGCCAGCAGTTTATCTTTCAATCAGCCCCAGCATTTT. Amino acids: CASSLSFNQPQHF.

This clone was counted only a few times. The chain employs TRBV27 and TRBJ1-2, with 7 bases fitting TRBD1. Germline lookup yields CDR1 MNHEY and CDR2 SMNVEV (reference sequence). This CDR3 comprises 16 residues. Germline trimming cut 6 bases from V and 6 bases from J; bases unmatched to any gene: 16. Here the CDR3 DNA reads TGTGCCAGCAGCCTCCGGGCAGGGGACAGTTACAATGGCTACACCTTC. Its protein is CASSLRAGDSYNGYTF.

The chain recombines TRBV28 with TRBJ1-4; TRBD1 matches 8 bases. The germline CDR1 and CDR2 sequences are MDHEN and SYDVKM. The CDR3 is made up of 17 amino acids. V was clipped by 1 base and J by 0 bases; unmatched bases: 4. The CDR3 spells CASSLFSGGATNEKLFF. For the CDR3, the DNA is TGTGCCAGCAGTTTATTTTCAGGGGGCGCAACTAATGAAAAACTGTTTTTT.

The CDR3 is CASSQRGGNQPQHF. The DNA for the CDR3 is TGCGCCAGCAGTCAAAGGGGTGGCAATCAGCCCCAGCATTTT. The chain carries TRBV4-1 and TRBJ1-5, with D possibly matching TRBD1 (5 bases). The V end was cut by 6 bases, the J end by 2 bases, with 11 bases between. CDR1 MGHRA and CDR2 YSYEKL come from the germline V gene. The CDR3 totals 14 residues.

The chain joins TRBV9 to TRBJ1-1; D remains ambiguous. Trimming took off 0 bases at V and 2 bases at J, with 11 bases between the two ends. There are 15 residues in the CDR3. From germline, CDR1 is SGDLS and CDR2 YYNGEE. The CDR3 nucleotides read TGTGCCAGCAGCGTAGAAGCACATCATAACACTGAAGCTTTCTTT. It translates to CASSVEAHHNTEAFF.

The rearrangement joins TRBV6-6 to TRBJ2-7; 7 bases agree with TRBD1. V was pared by 4 bases and J by 2 bases, with 5 bases of the junction left unmatched. Germline V CDR1 and CDR2: MNHNY, SVGAGI (reference sequence). This CDR3 has 14 residues. DNA for the CDR3: TGTGCCAGCAGTTCGACAGGGAGAACCTACGAGCAGTACTTC. Amino acids: CASSSTGRTYEQYF.

CDR3 nucleotides: TGTGCCAGTAGTATAAAATTATCGGCCTACGGACGGGACAGAATTAATGAAAAACTGTTTTTT. Residues: CASSIKLSAYGRDRINEKLFF. J is TRBJ1-4 and V is TRBV19; TRBD1 aligns across 7 bases. Trimming took 2 bases from V and 4 from J; bases not matched to a gene: 22. CDR1 and CDR2 from the germline V gene are LNHDA and SQIVND (reference sequence). The CDR3 extends over 21 amino acids.

J is TRBJ1-3 and V is TRBV29-1; tentatively, D is TRBD1 (5 bases). Germline values: CDR1 SQVTM, CDR2 ANQGSEA. Trimming took 2 bases from V and 7 from J, leaving 21 bases between them. The length of the CDR3 is 16 residues. CDR3 loop: CSVELRGVLSWNTIYF. The CDR3 nucleotides are TGCAGCGTTGAATTGAGGGGAGTACTTAGTTGGAACACCATATATTTT.

The V call is TRBV7-6, the J call TRBJ2-7; D might be TRBD1 (5 bases). Germline V gives CDR1 SGHVS, CDR2 FNYEAQ. The CDR3 is 15 residues long. The germline V and J ends were trimmed by 0 bases and 2 bases, with 11 bases remaining between them. This CDR3 reads CASSLAPTGTYEQYF. The CDR3 bases are TGTGCCAGCAGCTTAGCGCCCACAGGAACCTACGAGCAGTACTTC.

The chain couples TRBV7-3 to TRBJ1-2; D unclear. The CDR3 length is 13 residues. Germline-derived CDR1 and CDR2 are SGHTA and FQGTGA. V was trimmed by 0 bases and J by 13 bases, leaving 15 bases between them. This CDR3 is CASSLTAAQAPTF. The DNA for the CDR3 is TGTGCCAGCAGCTTAACGGCCGCTCAGGCACCCACCTTC.

This sequence joins TRBV28 and TRBJ1-1; tentative D call: TRBD1 (5 bases). The CDR3 length is 14 residues. Germline V gives CDR1 MDHEN, CDR2 SYDVKM. V shed 2 bases and J shed 5 bases, with 12 bases lying between them. CDR3 in DNA: TGTGCCAGCAGTTTAGGGAGGGGTTGGACTGAAGCTTTCTTT. It translates to CASSLGRGWTEAFF.

The CDR3, as DNA: TGTGCCAGCAGCTTGGACGGGGCCTCCTACGAGCAGTACTTC. Its protein is CASSLDGASYEQYF. The chain employs TRBV7-2 and TRBJ2-5; D possibly matches TRBD1 or TRBD2 (5 bases each). The J call is in doubt because the DNA end fits TRBJ2-7 better. Germline CDR1 is SGHTA and CDR2 is FQGNSA. CDR3 length: 14 amino acids.

The chain links TRBV27 to TRBJ1-6; D unresolved. The V end was cut by 2 bases, the J end by 2 bases, with 7 bases between. Germline V gives CDR1 MNHEY, CDR2 SMNVEV (reference sequence). The CDR3 is 15 residues long. The CDR3 DNA reads as TGTGCCAGCAGTTTAGTCGGACCCTATAATTCACCCCTCCACTTT. It is translated as CASSLVGPYNSPLHF.

V is TRBV11-1 and J is TRBJ1-3; 8 positions agree with TRBD1. The CDR3 contains 16 residues. J was trimmed by 1 base and V by 6 bases; bases with no gene match: 8. Germline values: CDR1 SGHAT, CDR2 FQDESV (reference sequence). The CDR3 DNA reads TGTGCCAGCAGGGGACCGGGACAGGATTCTGGAAACACCATATATTTT. It is translated as CASRGPGQDSGNTIYF.

Note on this clone: Other DNA sequences of this sample code for an identical CDR3. The CDR3, as DNA: TGCGCCAGCAGCTTGGCAACAGGGGTGGAGACCCAGTACTTC. It specifies CASSLATGVETQYF. V gene TRBV5-1 combines with J gene TRBJ2-5, with 7 bases identical to TRBD1. Germline V gene sequence: CDR1 SGHRS, CDR2 YFSETQ. Unmatched junction bases numbered 4, after V lost 0 bases and J lost 5 bases. The CDR3 spans 14 residues.

The V call is TRBV6-1, the J call TRBJ1-5; perhaps TRBD1 as D (5 bases). Trimming took 2 bases from V and 7 from J, leaving 12 bases between them. This CDR3 is 14 amino acids long. The germline CDR1 and CDR2 sequences are MNHNS and SASEGT. The CDR3: CASSEMAGKQPQHF. CDR3 bases: TGTGCCAGCAGTGAAATGGCAGGGAAACAGCCCCAGCATTTT.

The rearrangement links TRBV27 to TRBJ2-3; 12 bases map to TRBD1. Trimming removed 5 bases from V and 7 bases from J; junction bases left unmatched: 7. Germline CDR1 is MNHEY and CDR2 is SMNVEV (reference sequence). This CDR3 spans 15 amino acids. The CDR3 sequence is CASSPPGQGAHTQYF. Written as DNA, the CDR3 is TGTGCCAGCAGTCCACCGGGACAGGGGGCACATACGCAGTATTTT.

This sequence joins TRBV4-1 and TRBJ1-6; 8 nucleotides align to TRBD1. CDR3 length equals 16 residues. V shed 2 bases and J 7 bases; nucleotides not matched to a gene: 7. Per germline, CDR1 MGHRA and CDR2 YSYEKL. CDR3 sequence reads: CASSQNPGQENSPLHF. The CDR3 DNA is TGCGCCAGCAGCCAAAATCCGGGACAGGAAAATTCACCCCTCCACTTT.

This clone was detected only a few times. This chain links TRBV20-1 with TRBJ1-2; D may be TRBD1 (6 bases). Trimming left V 6 bases short and J 4 bases short, with 9 bases between. Germline CDR1 is DFQATT and CDR2 is SNEGSKA (reference sequence). The CDR3 contains 11 residues. The CDR3 DNA reads as TGCAGTGCCGCGGACAGCTATGGCTACACCTTC. As protein: CSAADSYGYTF.

The chain links TRBV10-3 to TRBJ2-1, with 11 bases identical to TRBD2. With 2 bases clipped from V and 8 bases from J, the junction kept 11 bases outside the gene matches. The germline gives CDR1 ENHRY, CDR2 SYGVKD. This CDR3 comprises 17 residues. Written as DNA, the CDR3 is TGTGCCATCAGTGAGACCATTGCTAGCGGGAGGAGGGATGAGCAGTTCTTC. This sequence encodes CAISETIASGRRDEQFF.

The genes are TRBV6-6 and TRBJ1-4; D uncertain. V was trimmed by 0 bases and J by 11 bases, leaving 10 bases between them. The CDR3 sequence is 13 residues long. Looked up from germline, CDR1 is MNHNY and CDR2 is SVGAGI (reference sequence). CDR3 bases: TGTGCCAGCAGTTACTCGTCCGGGCACAAACTGTTTTTT. Protein: CASSYSSGHKLFF.